This T cell receptor (beta chain) was identified in a study of beta chain features in type 1 diabetes. As for the study in general: Examination of sorted cells across all samples involved around 110 million cells. Whole-study findings and limits: Insertions were fewer and deletions more numerous at VDJ junctions in type 1 diabetes patients. Researchers report that Type 1 diabetes patients had moderately but significantly shorter TCRB CDR3s across all four CD4+ subsets.

Expressed TCRB transcripts were sequenced because the entire RNA isolate underwent reverse transcription. The protocol was immunoSEQ multiplex PCR, while the TCRdb copy is restricted to in-frame clones and leaves out a portion. In the table there are roughly 250,000 clones, about 10% of which are singletons. Remarks on this clone: No antigen is known for it.

Sorting of CD4+ naive, central memory, regulatory and stem cell-like memory cells was performed via CD45RO/CCR7/CD25/CD127/CD95/CD27. Germline V lookup: CDR1 MNHEY, CDR2 SMNVEV (reference sequence). V was trimmed by 5 bases and J by 3 bases, leaving 14 bases between them. The CDR3 sequence is 15 residues long. The receptor was isolated from a young woman in good health. Material for sequencing was naive CD4+ T cells from blood. V gene TRBV27 combines with J gene TRBJ2-1; a possible D gene is TRBD1 (5 bases). The CDR3 coding sequence is TGTGCCAGCAGTACCGCCAGGACATTCTACAATGAGCAGTTCTTC. It yields the protein CASSTARTFYNEQFF.